The rows below give T cell receptor beta chains drawn from one sample of a study of OX40 agonist ivuxolimab in advanced cancers. Sequenced by immunoSEQ multiplex PCR; TCRdb stores in-frame clones only, minus some. Altogether roughly 23,000 clones are present, around 80% being singletons, with the ten largest covering over 15%. This specimen consisted of CD4+ or CD8+ T cells sorted from blood, obtained in a trial of the OX40 agonist ivuxolimab. All receptors derive from an adult with an advanced solid tumor such as melanoma, head and neck, liver or kidney cancer. Both conserved end residues are part of each CDR3. Each record gives: J gene, V gene, clone size, D gene, CDR3 protein, CDR3 DNA. The D gene is left open where the match is weak. Size values are once, few and many counts, or a class for expanded clones, and some rows have none.

>TRBJ1-2|TRBV2|-|-
CARNRPTGRIDGYTF
TGTGCCAGGAATCGGCCCACAGGGAGGATCGATGGCTACACCTTC
>TRBJ2-7|TRBV5-6|few|-
CASSLYRYEQYF
TGTGCCAGCAGCCTCTATCGCTACGAGCAGTACTTC
>TRBJ2-7|TRBV23-1|-|-
CASSAPTSADNELSYEQYF
TGCGCCAGCTCGGCCCCGACGTCCGCGGACAACGAACTCTCCTACGAGCAGTACTTC
>TRBJ1-4|TRBV2|-|-
CASSYEKLFF
TGTGCCAGCAGTTACGAAAAACTGTTTTTT
>TRBJ2-6|TRBV30|-|-
CAWSQSSGANVLTF
TGTGCCTGGAGTCAGAGCTCTGGGGCCAACGTCCTGACTTTC
>TRBJ1-6|TRBV7-9|-|-
CASSDSRGGDSPLHF
TGTGCCAGCAGCGACTCCAGGGGTGGGGATTCACCCCTCCACTTT
>TRBJ2-7|TRBV6-5|medium-sized|-
CASRPGQRYEQYF
TGTGCCAGCAGACCCGGACAGCGCTACGAGCAGTACTTC
>TRBJ2-1|TRBV19|-|-
CASRPTGSSYNEQFF
TGTGCCAGTAGACCCACTGGGAGCTCCTACAATGAGCAGTTCTTC
>TRBJ2-3|TRBV10-2|-|TRBD2
CASSEIGRAGVTQYF
TGCGCCAGCAGTGAGATAGGACGAGCGGGAGTCACGCAGTATTTT
>TRBJ1-5|TRBV6-6|-|TRBD1
CASRRTGNHQPQHF
TGTGCCAGCAGGAGGACAGGGAATCATCAGCCCCAGCATTTT
>TRBJ1-4|TRBV27|-|TRBD1
CASSSGQGDEKLFF
TGTGCCAGCAGCTCAGGACAGGGGGATGAAAAACTGTTTTTT
>TRBJ2-7|TRBV7-9|medium-sized|-
CASSLNLVGYDEQYF
TGTGCCAGCAGCCTTAACTTAGTGGGGTACGACGAGCAGTACTTC
>TRBJ2-7|TRBV5-4|-|-
CASSPRGGGDYEQYF
TGTGCCAGCAGCCCCCGAGGAGGGGGCGACTACGAGCAGTACTTC
>TRBJ2-1|TRBV6-1|-|-
CASGEGASYNEQFF
TGTGCCAGCGGGGAGGGGGCCTCCTACAATGAGCAGTTCTTC
>TRBJ1-4|TRBV9|-|-
CASSVEGRSNEKLFF
TGTGCCAGCAGCGTAGAGGGACGGTCTAATGAAAAACTGTTTTTT
>TRBJ2-7|TRBV11-2|-|TRBD1
CASSQAFGQGPEVDEQYF
TGTGCCAGCAGCCAGGCTTTTGGACAGGGACCGGAAGTGGACGAGCAGTACTTC
>TRBJ1-2|TRBV6-8|once|-
CASSTTWGANYGYTF
TGTGCCAGCAGCACCACCTGGGGGGCTAACTATGGCTACACCTTC
>TRBJ2-1|TRBV11-2|-|-
CASSRGGGYNEQFF
TGTGCCAGCAGCCGCGGGGGCGGTTACAATGAGCAGTTCTTC
>TRBJ2-7|TRBV5-6|-|TRBD1
CASSSRQGLPYEQYF
TGTGCCAGCAGCTCTCGACAGGGCCTACCCTACGAGCAGTACTTC
>TRBJ2-3|TRBV15|-|-
CATSRVPGSTDTQYF
TGTGCCACCAGCAGAGTTCCGGGAAGCACAGATACGCAGTATTTT
>TRBJ2-7|TRBV6-1|-|-
CASRGDTGGAYEQYF
TGTGCCAGCAGGGGAGATACAGGGGGGGCCTACGAGCAGTACTTC
>TRBJ1-2|TRBV15|-|-
CATSDEGSYGYTF
TGTGCCACCAGCGATGAAGGTTCCTATGGCTACACCTTC
>TRBJ2-3|TRBV27|few|TRBD2
CASSERGERDTQYF
TGTGCCAGCAGTGAGCGGGGGGAAAGGGATACGCAGTATTTT
>TRBJ2-7|TRBV10-3|-|TRBD1
CAISESGQEIGYEQYF
TGTGCCATCAGTGAGTCAGGACAGGAGATAGGCTACGAGCAGTACTTC
>TRBJ2-1|TRBV10-3|-|-
CAITSSPGEIDEQFF
TGTGCCATCACTAGCAGCCCGGGAGAGATAGATGAGCAGTTCTTC
>TRBJ2-2|TRBV6-1|-|-
CASSGHYGDTGELFF
TGTGCCAGCAGCGGACACTACGGGGACACCGGGGAGCTGTTTTTT
>TRBJ1-2|TRBV4-1|-|TRBD1
CASSQARGRGYGYTF
TGCGCCAGCAGCCAAGCCAGGGGGCGCGGCTATGGCTACACCTTC
>TRBJ1-2|TRBV30|-|-
CAWSVLGLRGYTF
TGTGCCTGGAGTGTATTGGGGTTAAGGGGCTACACCTTC
>TRBJ2-2|TRBV7-3|-|TRBD1
CASSPGQGSNTGELFF
TGTGCCAGCAGCCCCGGACAGGGGTCGAACACCGGGGAGCTGTTTTTT
>TRBJ2-3|TRBV5-1|-|TRBD1
CASSQDRGDGDTQYF
TGCGCCAGCAGTCAAGACAGGGGTGATGGAGATACGCAGTATTTT
>TRBJ2-7|TRBV14|-|-
CASTPRGTYEQYF
TGTGCCAGCACCCCCAGGGGTACCTACGAGCAGTACTTC
>TRBJ2-1|TRBV11-2|-|TRBD2
CASSPDPAGGPEYNEQFF
TGTGCCAGCAGCCCGGACCCAGCGGGAGGGCCGGAATACAATGAGCAGTTCTTC
>TRBJ1-5|TRBV4-1|-|-
CASSQAGSNQPQHF
TGCGCCAGCAGCCAAGCCGGGTCGAATCAGCCCCAGCATTTT
>TRBJ1-2|TRBV6-1|once|-
CASSEEETDGYTF
TGTGCCAGCAGTGAAGAGGAGACGGATGGCTACACCTTC
>TRBJ1-2|TRBV6-5|-|-
CASSYSDSYDGYTF
TGTGCCAGCAGTTACTCGGACAGTTACGATGGCTACACCTTC
>TRBJ2-7|TRBV6-5|-|TRBD2
CASSYSGGSSYEQYF
TGTGCCAGCAGTTACTCCGGCGGGAGCTCCTACGAGCAGTACTTC
>TRBJ2-1|TRBV27|-|-
CASSLLGGDSWGYNEQFF
TGTGCCAGCAGTTTACTTGGGGGAGACTCGTGGGGGTACAATGAGCAGTTCTTC
>TRBJ2-7|TRBV19|-|-
CASSMRLTGSYEQYF
TGTGCCAGTAGTATGCGTCTAACAGGTTCCTACGAGCAGTACTTC
>TRBJ2-1|TRBV5-4|-|-
CASSLREYAEQFF
TGTGCCAGCAGCTTAAGGGAGTACGCTGAGCAGTTCTTC
>TRBJ2-1|TRBV6-5|-|-
CASIRGGGTYNEQFF
TGTGCCAGCATCCGAGGAGGTGGCACCTACAATGAGCAGTTCTTC
>TRBJ2-6|TRBV7-3|-|-
CASSLQGASGANVLTF
TGTGCCAGCAGCCTACAGGGCGCCTCTGGGGCCAACGTCCTGACTTTC
>TRBJ1-1|TRBV25-1|few|-
CASSAKRGVDTEAFF
TGTGCCAGCAGTGCAAAGCGTGGGGTCGACACTGAAGCTTTCTTT
>TRBJ2-7|TRBV30|few|TRBD1
CAWRLDRTYEQYF
TGTGCCTGGAGATTGGACAGGACCTACGAGCAGTACTTC
>TRBJ2-7|TRBV27|-|-
CASSLVGSSYEQYF
TGTGCCAGCAGTTTAGTAGGGAGCTCCTACGAGCAGTACTTC
>TRBJ1-1|TRBV18|-|-
CASSPRGESAEAFF
TGTGCCAGCTCACCACGGGGGGAATCCGCTGAAGCTTTCTTT
>TRBJ2-1|TRBV7-9|-|TRBD2
CASSPTSGTSKNEQFF
TGTGCCAGCAGCCCCACGTCCGGGACTAGCAAAAATGAGCAGTTCTTC
>TRBJ2-3|TRBV30|-|-
CAWNPGTGDTQYF
TGTGCCTGGAACCCCGGGACGGGAGATACGCAGTATTTT
>TRBJ2-3|TRBV11-2|-|TRBD1
CASSFPDRGPSTDTQYF
TGTGCCAGCAGCTTTCCGGACAGGGGGCCCTCCACAGATACGCAGTATTTT
>TRBJ2-7|TRBV6-5|-|TRBD1
CASSYSGTVVTYEQYF
TGTGCCAGCAGTTACTCGGGGACAGTTGTGACCTACGAGCAGTACTTC
>TRBJ2-1|TRBV5-1|few|TRBD1
CASSLNRGTYNEQFF
TGCGCCAGCAGCTTAAACAGGGGAACCTACAATGAGCAGTTCTTC
>TRBJ1-2|TRBV14|-|-
CASSRETTGRSYGYTF
TGTGCCAGCAGTCGAGAGACGACGGGCAGGTCCTATGGCTACACCTTC
>TRBJ2-7|TRBV27|-|TRBD1
CASSQKWDSPYEQYF
TGTGCCAGCAGTCAGAAATGGGACAGTCCCTACGAGCAGTACTTC
>TRBJ2-4|TRBV15|-|-
CATSRPTELGDIQYF
TGTGCCACCAGCAGGCCTACGGAACTCGGCGACATTCAGTACTTC
>TRBJ2-1|TRBV7-9|few|-
CASSLVGNEQFF
TGTGCCAGCAGCTTAGTCGGCAATGAGCAGTTCTTC
>TRBJ2-7|TRBV4-1|-|-
CASSPGHFYEQYF
TGCGCCAGCAGTCCGGGACACTTTTACGAGCAGTACTTC
>TRBJ2-7|TRBV4-2|medium-sized|TRBD1
CASSQGTGDYEQYF
TGTGCCAGCAGCCAAGGGACAGGGGACTACGAGCAGTACTTC
>TRBJ1-1|TRBV9|-|-
CASSVEGSNTEAFF
TGTGCCAGCAGCGTAGAGGGCAGCAACACTGAAGCTTTCTTT
>TRBJ2-1|TRBV27|-|-
CASGKGTVTSYNEQFF
TGTGCCAGCGGAAAGGGGACTGTCACCTCCTACAATGAGCAGTTCTTC